A selection of T cell receptor beta chains follows, all from one sample in a study of cytomegalovirus exposure and HLA in healthy donors. TCRdb's copy holds only in-frame clones and misses some; the assay was immunoSEQ multiplex PCR. The repertoire includes around 69,000 clones, 95% to 96% of them detected once, and roughly 4.7% sits in the top ten. The source material was PBMCs. The receptors come from a young woman in good health and CMV-seropositive. Both conserved end residues are part of each CDR3. A D gene is named only where the DNA matches it firmly. Size is omitted from some rows. Given values are once, few, many or a class for expanded clones.

TRBD2 - TRBJ2-1 TRBV28 TGTGCCAGCAGTTTCATCGGGGGGGCGAAGTACAATGAGCAGTTCTTC CASSFIGGAKYNEQFF
TRBD2 - TRBJ2-2 TRBV19 TGTGCCAGTAGTACCCCAGATAGCGGGATCACCGGGGAGCTGTTTTTT CASSTPDSGITGELFF
- - TRBJ1-4 TRBV7-9 TGTGCCAGCAGGTCCGGGACTAAAAGTGAAAAACTGTTTTTT CASRSGTKSEKLFF
TRBD1 few TRBJ2-1 TRBV28 TGTGCCAGCACTCCCGGGACAGGGATTTTGGGTGAGCAGTTCTTC CASTPGTGILGEQFF
TRBD2 - TRBJ2-7 TRBV27 TGTGCCAGCAGTTTGTCTAGCGGCTACGAGCAGTACTTC CASSLSSGYEQYF
TRBD2 - TRBJ2-1 TRBV7-8 TGTGCCAGCAGCTTACGCCGACTAGCGGGAGAACAAAGCTCCTACAATGAGCAGTTCTTC CASSLRRLAGEQSSYNEQFF
TRBD1 - TRBJ2-4 TRBV27 TGTGCCAGCAGTCCAGGGACAGGGTGGCCCAAAAACATTCAGTACTTC CASSPGTGWPKNIQYF
TRBD1 - TRBJ2-1 TRBV19 TGTGCCAGTAGGGACAGGGGTTACAATGAGCAGTTCTTC CASRDRGYNEQFF
- - TRBJ1-1 TRBV6-6 TGTGCCAGCACCACCTTCGGGGAAGACGGGGCTTTCTTT CASTTFGEDGAFF
- - TRBJ1-2 TRBV27 TGTGCCAGCAGTTTACAACATAACTATGGCTACACCTTC CASSLQHNYGYTF
TRBD2 - TRBJ2-7 TRBV10-3 TGTGCCATCAGCCCGGGACTAGCGTTCCCATTCTCCTACGAGCAGTACTTC CAISPGLAFPFSYEQYF
TRBD1 once TRBJ2-3 TRBV7-9 TGTGCCAGCAGCCCCCGCCCCCGACAGGGCAGTCTAGATACGCAGTATTTT CASSPRPRQGSLDTQYF
- - TRBJ2-3 TRBV9 TGTGCCAGCAGCGTACGAGGGCTAGCTTCAGGGGTAGATACGCAGTATTTT CASSVRGLASGVDTQYF
- - TRBJ2-7 TRBV14 TGTGCCAGCAGCCATATTACAGGCAATTCCTACGAGCAGTACTTC CASSHITGNSYEQYF
TRBD1 - TRBJ1-4 TRBV30 TGTGCCTGGAGTTTATCCAAACAGGGGGTCGGAGAAAAACTGTTTTTT CAWSLSKQGVGEKLFF
TRBD2 - TRBJ2-3 TRBV5-1 TGCGCCAGCAGCCAACTAGCGGTTAGCACAGATACGCAGTATTTT CASSQLAVSTDTQYF